This TCR beta chain was captured by sequencing in a study of blood T cell repertoires in COVID-19. Looking at the study overall: PBMCs, B-cell-depleted T cells, or T cells were the source of the cDNA or gDNA that made up the material.

This CDR3 spans 15 amino acids. The germline V and J ends were trimmed by 6 bases and 0 bases, with 14 bases remaining between them. CDR1 and CDR2 from the germline V gene are SNHLY and FYNNEI. Original data processing: It was from reference gene primer amplification that nucleated cell counts were estimated. Clones were sequenced by immunoSEQ multiplex PCR, and TCRdb holds only the in-frame ones, with some missing. V and J calls plus clone size are reproduced from that table; the DNA served to infer D and trimming. The profile covers roughly 130,000 clones, with about 80% appearing a single time and about 17% taken by the ten largest.

This sequence joins TRBV2 and TRBJ1-2; TRBD1 might be the D (6 bases). This TCR derives from a woman in her forties or fifties with acute or convalescent COVID-19. Sequenced sample: peripheral blood. CDR3 DNA sequence: TGTGCCAGCAGGGCAGGACAGTTAGCTAACTATGGCTACACCTTC. Amino acid sequence: CASRAGQLANYGYTF.